This T cell receptor beta chain was profiled in a study of blood T cell repertoires in COVID-19. At the level of the study: Before being deemed recovered, Cohort 3 donors had two negative PCRs, clearance, or symptom resolution.

There are 14 residues in the CDR3. Trimming shortened V by 5 bases and J by 2 bases, and 13 bases separated the two germline ends. Per germline, CDR1 LNHDA and CDR2 SQIVND (reference sequence). Original processing methods: By means of reference gene primer amplification, nucleated cell counts were estimated. Generated by immunoSEQ multiplex PCR, the TCRdb table keeps only in-frame clones and is missing some. D and trimming were read from the DNA, whereas the V and J calls and clone size are those reported in that table. The repertoire consists of some 160,000 clones, with about 80% occurring once and the leading ten covering 15% to 20%. Participant ages covered about 18 to 89 years across approximately 25 US areas. Donors were grouped by their self-reported clinical history.

J is TRBJ2-7 and V is TRBV19; no definite D call. The sequenced sample consisted of PBMCs or T cells enriched from blood (not recorded which). The TCR comes from a woman in her seventies in a cohort exposed to, infected with or recovered from COVID-19 (not recorded which). The CDR3 sequence is CASSFSVDTYEQYF. In DNA form, the CDR3 reads TGTGCCAGTAGTTTCAGCGTCGATACCTACGAGCAGTACTTC.